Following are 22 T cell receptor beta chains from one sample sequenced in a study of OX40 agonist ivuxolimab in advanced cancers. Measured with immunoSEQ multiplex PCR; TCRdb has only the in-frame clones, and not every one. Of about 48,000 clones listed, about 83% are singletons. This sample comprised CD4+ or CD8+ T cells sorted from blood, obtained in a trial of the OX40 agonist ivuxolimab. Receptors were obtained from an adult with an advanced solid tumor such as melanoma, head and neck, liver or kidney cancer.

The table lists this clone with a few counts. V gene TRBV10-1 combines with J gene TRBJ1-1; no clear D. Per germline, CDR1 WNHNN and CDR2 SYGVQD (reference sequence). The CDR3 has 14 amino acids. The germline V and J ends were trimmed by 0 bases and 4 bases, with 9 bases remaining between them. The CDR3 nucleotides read TGCGCCAGCAGTGAGTCTGGTAGACTCACTGAAGCTTTCTTT. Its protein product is CASSESGRLTEAFF.

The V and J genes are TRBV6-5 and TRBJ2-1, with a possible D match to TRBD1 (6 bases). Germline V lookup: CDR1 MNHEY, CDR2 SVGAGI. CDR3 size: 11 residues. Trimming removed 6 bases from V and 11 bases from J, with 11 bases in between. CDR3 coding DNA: TGTGCCAGCAGCCCCGGGACAAAGCAGTTCTTC. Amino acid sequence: CASSPGTKQFF.

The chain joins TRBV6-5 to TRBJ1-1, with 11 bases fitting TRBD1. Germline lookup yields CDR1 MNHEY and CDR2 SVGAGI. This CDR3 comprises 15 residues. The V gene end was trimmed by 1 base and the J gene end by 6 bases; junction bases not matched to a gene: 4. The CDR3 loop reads CASSYLDRGPAEAFF. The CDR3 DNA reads TGTGCCAGCAGTTACTTGGACAGGGGGCCCGCTGAAGCTTTCTTT.

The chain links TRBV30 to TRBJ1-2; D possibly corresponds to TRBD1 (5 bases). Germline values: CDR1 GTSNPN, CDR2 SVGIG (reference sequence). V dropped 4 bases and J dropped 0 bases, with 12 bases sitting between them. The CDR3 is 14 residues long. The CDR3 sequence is CAWKSRDPNYGYTF. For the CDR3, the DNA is TGTGCCTGGAAATCCCGGGACCCTAACTATGGCTACACCTTC. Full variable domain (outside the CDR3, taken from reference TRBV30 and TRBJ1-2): SQTIHQWPATLVQPVGSPLSLECTVEGTSNPNLYWYRQAAGRGLQLLFYSVGIGQISSEVPQNLSASRPQDRQFILSSKKLLLSDSGFYLCAWKSRDPNYGYTFGSGTRLTVV.

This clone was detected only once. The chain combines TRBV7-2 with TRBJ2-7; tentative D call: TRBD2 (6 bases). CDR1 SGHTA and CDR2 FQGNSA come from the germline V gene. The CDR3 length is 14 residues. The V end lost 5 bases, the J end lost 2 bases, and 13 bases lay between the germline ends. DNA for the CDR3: TGTGCCAGCAGCGTCCGGGACTGGACCTACGAGCAGTACTTC. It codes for CASSVRDWTYEQYF.

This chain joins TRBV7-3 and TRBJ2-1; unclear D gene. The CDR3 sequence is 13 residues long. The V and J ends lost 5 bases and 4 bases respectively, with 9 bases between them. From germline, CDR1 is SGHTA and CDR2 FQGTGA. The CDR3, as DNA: TGTGCCAGCAGCGAATACGGGTACAATGAGCAGTTCTTC. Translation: CASSEYGYNEQFF. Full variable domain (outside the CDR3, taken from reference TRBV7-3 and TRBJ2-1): GAGVSQTPSNKVTEKGKYVELRCDPISGHTALYWYRQSLGQGPEFLIYFQGTGAADDSGLPNDRFFAVRPEGSVSTLKIQRTERGDSAVYLCASSEYGYNEQFFGPGTRLTVL.

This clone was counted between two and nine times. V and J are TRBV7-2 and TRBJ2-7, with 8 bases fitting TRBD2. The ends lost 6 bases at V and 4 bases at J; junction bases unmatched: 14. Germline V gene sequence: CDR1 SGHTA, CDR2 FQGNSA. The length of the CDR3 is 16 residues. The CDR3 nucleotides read TGTGCCAGCAGGTCACCAAAGAGCGGGGGCGTTTACGAGCAGTACTTC. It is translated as CASRSPKSGGVYEQYF.

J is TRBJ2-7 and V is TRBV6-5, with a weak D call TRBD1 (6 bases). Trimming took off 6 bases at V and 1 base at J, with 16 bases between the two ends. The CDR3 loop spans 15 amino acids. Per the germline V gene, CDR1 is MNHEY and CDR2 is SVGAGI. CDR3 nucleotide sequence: TGTGCCAGCAGACGACAGGTAGGGAATTCCTACGAGCAGTACTTC. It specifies CASRRQVGNSYEQYF.

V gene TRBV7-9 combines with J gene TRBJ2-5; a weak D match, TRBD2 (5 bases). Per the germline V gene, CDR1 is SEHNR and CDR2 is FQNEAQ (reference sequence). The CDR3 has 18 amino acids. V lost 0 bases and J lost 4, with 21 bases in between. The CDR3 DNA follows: TGTGCCAGCAGCTTAGCCGGCGGCTCCTCGGCGGGCCGAGAGACCCAGTACTTC. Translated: CASSLAGGSSAGRETQYF.

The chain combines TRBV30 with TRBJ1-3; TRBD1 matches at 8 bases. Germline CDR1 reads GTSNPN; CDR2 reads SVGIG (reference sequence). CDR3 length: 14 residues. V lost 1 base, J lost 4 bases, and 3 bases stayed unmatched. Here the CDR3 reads CAWSGTGLGNTIYF. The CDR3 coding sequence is TGTGCCTGGAGTGGGACAGGGTTAGGAAACACCATATATTTT. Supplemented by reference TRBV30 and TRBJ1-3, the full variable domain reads SQTIHQWPATLVQPVGSPLSLECTVEGTSNPNLYWYRQAAGRGLQLLFYSVGIGQISSEVPQNLSASRPQDRQFILSSKKLLLSDSGFYLCAWSGTGLGNTIYFGEGSWLTVV.

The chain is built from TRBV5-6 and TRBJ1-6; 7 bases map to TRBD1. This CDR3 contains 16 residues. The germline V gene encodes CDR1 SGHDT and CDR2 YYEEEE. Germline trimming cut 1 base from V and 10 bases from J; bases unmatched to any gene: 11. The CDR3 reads CASSLSLQGRGSPLHF. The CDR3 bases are TGTGCCAGCAGCTTGTCGCTACAGGGCAGGGGGTCACCCCTCCACTTT.

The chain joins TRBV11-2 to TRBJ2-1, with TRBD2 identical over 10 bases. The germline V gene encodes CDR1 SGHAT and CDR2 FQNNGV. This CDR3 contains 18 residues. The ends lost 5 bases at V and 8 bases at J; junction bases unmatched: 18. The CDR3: CASSPTGRQRGGNYEQFF. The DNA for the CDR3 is TGTGCCAGCAGCCCTACCGGCCGGCAGCGGGGGGGCAATTATGAGCAGTTCTTC.

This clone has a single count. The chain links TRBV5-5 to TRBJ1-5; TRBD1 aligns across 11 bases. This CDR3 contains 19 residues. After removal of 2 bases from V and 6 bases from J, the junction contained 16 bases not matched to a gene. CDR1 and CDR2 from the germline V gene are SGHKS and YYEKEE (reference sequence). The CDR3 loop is CASSLRFFSDRGLGQPQHF. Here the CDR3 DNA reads TGTGCCAGCAGCTTACGCTTTTTTTCGGACAGGGGGCTGGGTCAGCCCCAGCATTTT.

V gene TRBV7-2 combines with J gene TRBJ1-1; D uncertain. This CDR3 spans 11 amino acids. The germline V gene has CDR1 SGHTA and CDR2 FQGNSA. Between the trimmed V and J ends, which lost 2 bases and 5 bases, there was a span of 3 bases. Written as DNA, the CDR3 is TGTGCCAGCAGCTTATTTACTGAAGCTTTCTTT. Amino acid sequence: CASSLFTEAFF.

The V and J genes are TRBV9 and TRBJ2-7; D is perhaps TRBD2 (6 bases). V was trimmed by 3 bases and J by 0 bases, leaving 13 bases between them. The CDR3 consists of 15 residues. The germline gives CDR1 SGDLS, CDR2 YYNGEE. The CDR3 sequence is CASSAGLQGSYEQYF. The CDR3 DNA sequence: TGTGCCAGCAGCGCGGGACTCCAAGGCTCCTACGAGCAGTACTTC.

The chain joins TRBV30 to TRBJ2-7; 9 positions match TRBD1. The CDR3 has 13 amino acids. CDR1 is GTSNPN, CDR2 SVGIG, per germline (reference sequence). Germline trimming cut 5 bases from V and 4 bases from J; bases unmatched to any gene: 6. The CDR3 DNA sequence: TGTGCCTGGGACGGGACAGGGATTTACGAGCAGTACTTC. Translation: CAWDGTGIYEQYF. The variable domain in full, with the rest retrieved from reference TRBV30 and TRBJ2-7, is SQTIHQWPATLVQPVGSPLSLECTVEGTSNPNLYWYRQAAGRGLQLLFYSVGIGQISSEVPQNLSASRPQDRQFILSSKKLLLSDSGFYLCAWDGTGIYEQYFGPGTRLTVT.

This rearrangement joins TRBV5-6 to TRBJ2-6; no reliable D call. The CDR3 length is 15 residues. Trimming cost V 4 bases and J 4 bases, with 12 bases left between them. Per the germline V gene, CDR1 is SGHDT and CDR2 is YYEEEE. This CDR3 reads CASSRRVPGANVLTF. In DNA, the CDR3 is TGTGCCAGCAGCCGACGGGTACCCGGGGCCAACGTCCTGACTTTC.

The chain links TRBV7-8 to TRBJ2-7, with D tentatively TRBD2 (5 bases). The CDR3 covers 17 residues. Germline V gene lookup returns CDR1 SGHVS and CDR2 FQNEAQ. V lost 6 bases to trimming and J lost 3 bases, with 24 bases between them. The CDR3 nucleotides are TGTGCCAGCAGTCTTAAGCTCAACCGGGATGTTAACTACGAGCAGTACTTC. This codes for CASSLKLNRDVNYEQYF.

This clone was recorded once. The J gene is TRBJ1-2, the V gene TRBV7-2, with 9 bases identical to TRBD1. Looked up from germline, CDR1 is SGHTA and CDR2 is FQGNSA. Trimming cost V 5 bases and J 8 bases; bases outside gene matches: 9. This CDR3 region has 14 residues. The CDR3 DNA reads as TGTGCCAGCAGCCAACGGACAGGGGTTAACGGCTACACCTTC. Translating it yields CASSQRTGVNGYTF.

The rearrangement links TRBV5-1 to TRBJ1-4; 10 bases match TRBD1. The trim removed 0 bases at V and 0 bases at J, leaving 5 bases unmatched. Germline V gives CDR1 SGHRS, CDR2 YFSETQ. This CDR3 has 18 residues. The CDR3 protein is CASSLGGTGAPTNEKLFF. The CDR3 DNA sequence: TGCGCCAGCAGCTTGGGTGGGACAGGGGCGCCAACTAATGAAAAACTGTTTTTT.

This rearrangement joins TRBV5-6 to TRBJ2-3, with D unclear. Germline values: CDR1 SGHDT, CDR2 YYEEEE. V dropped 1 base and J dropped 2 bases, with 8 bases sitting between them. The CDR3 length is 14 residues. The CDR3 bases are TGTGCCAGCAGCTTGTTCCAGAACACAGATACGCAGTATTTT. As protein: CASSLFQNTDTQYF.

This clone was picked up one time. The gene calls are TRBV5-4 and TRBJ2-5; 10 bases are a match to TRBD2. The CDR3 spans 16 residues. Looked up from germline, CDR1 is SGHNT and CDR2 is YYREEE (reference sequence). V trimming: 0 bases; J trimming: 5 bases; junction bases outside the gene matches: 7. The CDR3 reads CASSLGSAGGPETQYF. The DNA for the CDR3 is TGTGCCAGCAGCTTGGGATCAGCGGGGGGGCCGGAGACCCAGTACTTC. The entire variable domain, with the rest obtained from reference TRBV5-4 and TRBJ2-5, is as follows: ETGVTQSPTHLIKTRGQQVTLRCSSQSGHNTVSWYQQALGQGPQFIFQYYREEENGRGNFPPRFSGLQFPNYSSELNVNALELDDSALYLCASSLGSAGGPETQYFGPGTRLLVL.